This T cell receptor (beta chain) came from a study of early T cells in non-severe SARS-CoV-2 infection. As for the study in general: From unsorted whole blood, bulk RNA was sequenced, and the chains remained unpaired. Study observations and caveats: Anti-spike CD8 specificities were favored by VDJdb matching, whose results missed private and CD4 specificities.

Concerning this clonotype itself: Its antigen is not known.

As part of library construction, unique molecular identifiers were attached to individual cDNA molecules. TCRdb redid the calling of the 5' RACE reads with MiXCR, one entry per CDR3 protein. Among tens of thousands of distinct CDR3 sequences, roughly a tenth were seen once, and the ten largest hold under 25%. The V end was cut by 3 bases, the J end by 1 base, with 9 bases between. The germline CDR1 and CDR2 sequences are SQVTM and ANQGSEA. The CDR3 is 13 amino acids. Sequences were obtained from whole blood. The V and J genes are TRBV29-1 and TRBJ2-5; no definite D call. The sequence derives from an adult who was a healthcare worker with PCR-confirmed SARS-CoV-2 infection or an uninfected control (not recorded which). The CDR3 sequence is CSVETEAQETQYF. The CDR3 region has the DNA TGCAGCGTTGAGACTGAGGCCCAAGAGACCCAGTACTTC.